The 9 T cell receptor beta chains listed next were all sequenced from one sample in a study of T cell changes during pregnancy in multiple sclerosis. This table comes from immunoSEQ multiplex PCR, and its TCRdb copy is limited to in-frame clones, with some not included. The sample has under 25,000 clones, 86% seen once. The sample consisted of CD8+ T cells from peripheral blood mononuclear cells, taken in the first trimester of pregnancy. Source of these receptors: a female donor in good health, enrolled as a control in a pregnancy study.

The chain has TRBV2 and TRBJ2-1; D is ambiguous. The germline V gene has CDR1 SNHLY and CDR2 FYNNEI. The CDR3 loop spans 12 amino acids. V lost 3 bases to trimming and J lost 3 bases, with 3 bases between them. The CDR3 spells CASSDSYNEQFF. CDR3 DNA sequence: TGTGCCAGCAGTGACAGCTACAATGAGCAGTTCTTC.

This clone was picked up one time. The chain has TRBV9 and TRBJ2-5; perhaps TRBD2 as D (6 bases). The germline V and J ends were trimmed by 0 bases and 2 bases, with 8 bases remaining between them. CDR3 size: 14 residues. The germline CDR1 and CDR2 sequences are SGDLS and YYNGEE. The CDR3 protein is CASSVGGVQETQYF. For the CDR3, the DNA is TGTGCCAGCAGCGTAGGGGGGGTTCAAGAGACCCAGTACTTC.

This rearrangement joins TRBV11-2 to TRBJ1-1, with D perhaps matching TRBD1 (6 bases). This CDR3 region has 15 residues. The germline V and J ends were trimmed by 1 base and 4 bases, with 13 bases remaining between them. Germline CDR1 SGHAT, CDR2 FQNNGV. CDR3 nucleotide sequence: TGTGCCAGCAGCTTAGTTATGGGGGCCAGCACTGAAGCTTTCTTT. Its protein is CASSLVMGASTEAFF.

V usage is TRBV29-1 and J usage is TRBJ2-5, with TRBD1 as a possible D gene (5 bases). Germline CDR1 is SQVTM and CDR2 is ANQGSEA. V dropped 4 bases and J dropped 5 bases, with 11 bases sitting between them. CDR3 length: 12 residues. CDR3 sequence reads: CSVAQGGETQYF. The CDR3 DNA is TGCAGCGTTGCCCAGGGTGGGGAGACCCAGTACTTC.

The V call is TRBV2, the J call TRBJ2-7, with D hard to call. The CDR3 runs 12 residues. V shed 6 bases and J shed 0 bases, with 6 bases lying between them. Germline lookup yields CDR1 SNHLY and CDR2 FYNNEI. The CDR3 DNA sequence: TGTGCCAGCAGCGGTTACTCCTACGAGCAGTACTTC. Translated: CASSGYSYEQYF.

The chain combines TRBV5-1 with TRBJ1-3; D may be TRBD1 (6 bases). The V end lost 3 bases, the J end lost 3 bases, and 13 bases lay between the germline ends. The CDR3 sequence is 15 residues long. The germline V gene encodes CDR1 SGHRS and CDR2 YFSETQ. This CDR3 is CASSWSGVGGNTIYF. Written as DNA, the CDR3 is TGCGCCAGCAGCTGGTCAGGGGTTGGTGGAAACACCATATATTTT.

This clone was found once. The chain uses TRBV6-1 and TRBJ1-1; TRBD1 agrees at 8 bases. Trimming took 7 bases from V and 8 from J; bases not matched to a gene: 12. Germline assignment: CDR1 MNHNS and CDR2 SASEGT. The CDR3 contains 14 residues. Written as DNA, the CDR3 is TGTGCCAGCACTATCGGACAGGGATCGTCGGAAGCTTTCTTT. Translating it yields CASTIGQGSSEAFF.

This clone has only a few counts. Other DNA sequences in the same sample also yield this CDR3. The chain recombines TRBV4-2 with TRBJ1-6, with a possible D match to TRBD1 (5 bases). Trimming removed 3 bases at V and 8 bases at J, with 8 bases between. The germline CDR1 and CDR2 sequences are LGHNA and YNFKEQ. The CDR3 has 13 amino acids. CDR3 region: CASSQGGDSPLHF. In DNA form, the CDR3 reads TGTGCCAGCAGCCAGGGGGGAGATTCACCCCTCCACTTT.

The table lists this clone with a few counts. The genes are TRBV28 and TRBJ1-4; D is undetermined. Deletions cut 5 bases from V and 4 bases from J, with 11 bases between. This CDR3 region has 14 residues. The V gene's germline CDR1 is MDHEN and CDR2 SYDVKM. The CDR3 bases are TGTGCCAGCAGTCCCCCTCATAGTAATGAAAAACTGTTTTTT. It specifies CASSPPHSNEKLFF.